Detailed here is one TCR beta chain. Its target is unknown. The record originates from a study of identical twins. Study results and limitations: Partly confounded zero-insertion analyses could result from invariant MAIT and iNKT cells.

V lost 1 base, J lost 5 bases, and 4 bases stayed unmatched. The CDR3 has 15 residues. CDR1 is MGHRA, CDR2 YSYEKL, per germline. Template switching supplied a universal primer site; unique molecular identifiers were carried on the cDNA. MiXCR, applied by TCRdb to the 5' RACE reads, yields one record per CDR3 protein. The table has hundreds of thousands of distinct CDR3 sequences, about 12% seen once. The same specimen was also included in a second study, on yellow fever vaccine responses in identical twins. From that study: Twins showed a vaccine T cell response that reportedly seemed partly convergent, partly personalized.

This chain links TRBV4-1 with TRBJ2-5; TRBD2 agrees at 10 bases. Sequencing input: PBMCs. This sequence originates from a woman aged 18-35 years in good health. Here the CDR3 reads CASSQGAGGWETQYF. The CDR3 DNA sequence: TGCGCCAGCAGCCAAGGAGCGGGAGGGTGGGAGACCCAGTACTTC.